The next 14 T cell receptor beta chains were all read from a single sample in a study of blood T cell repertoires in COVID-19 (TCRdb year 2020). The library was obtained by the immunoSEQ multiplex PCR assay. Held by TCRdb, this immuneACCESS table contains in-frame sequences only and omits some clones. Under half of the omission traces to an unresolved V gene where checked; the cause of the rest is unknown. In all, the sample holds tens of thousands of clones, and about 74% of those were seen once. About 2.2% of the sample comes from the top ten. The sequenced sample consisted of peripheral blood. These receptors were collected from a man in his sixties or seventies with COVID-19, enrolled during active disease.

This chain uses TRBV28 with TRBJ1-2; TRBD1 is a possible D gene (5 bases). The germline gives CDR1 MDHEN, CDR2 SYDVKM. V dropped 1 base and J dropped 7 bases, with 16 bases sitting between them. CDR3 length equals 15 residues. The CDR3 coding sequence is TGTGCCAGCAGTTTATTGGCTAAGGGGCCGGGTGGCTACACCTTC. Protein: CASSLLAKGPGGYTF.

V and J are TRBV10-3 and TRBJ2-5, with 7 bases aligning to TRBD1. CDR3 length: 15 amino acids. After removal of 6 bases from V and 2 bases from J, the junction contained 9 bases not matched to a gene. The germline V gene has CDR1 ENHRY and CDR2 SYGVKD. The CDR3: CAISRQGAIQETQYF. The CDR3 DNA follows: TGTGCCATCAGCCGACAGGGCGCTATACAAGAGACCCAGTACTTC.

V is TRBV7-8 and J is TRBJ2-6; 7 nucleotides agree with TRBD1. Trimming at V came to 0 bases and at J to 0 bases, leaving 8 bases not matched to a gene. The CDR3 is 19 residues long. Looked up from germline, CDR1 is SGHVS and CDR2 is FQNEAQ. The CDR3 DNA reads as TGTGCCAGCAGCTTAGCTAGACAGGGCTCATACTCTGGGGCCAACGTCCTGACTTTC. The encoded protein is CASSLARQGSYSGANVLTF. Full variable domain (rest looked up from reference TRBV7-8 and TRBJ2-6): GAGVSQSPRYKVAKRGQDVALRCDPISGHVSLFWYQQALGQGPEFLTYFQNEAQLDKSGLPSDRFFAERPEGSVSTLKIQRTQQEDSAVYLCASSLARQGSYSGANVLTFGAGSRLTVL.

The chain uses TRBV18 and TRBJ2-5; weak D call: TRBD1 (5 bases). Germline assignment: CDR1 KGHSH and CDR2 LQKENI. Trimming stripped 4 bases from V and 5 bases from J, with 5 bases between. The CDR3 is made up of 11 amino acids. The chain's CDR3 is CASSQGETQYF. Written as DNA, the CDR3 is TGTGCCAGCTCACAGGGGGAGACCCAGTACTTC. Supplemented by reference TRBV18 and TRBJ2-5, the full variable domain reads NAGVMQNPRHLVRRRGQEARLRCSPMKGHSHVYWYRQLPEEGLKFMVYLQKENIIDESGMPKERFSAEFPKEGPSILRIQQVVRGDSAAYFCASSQGETQYFGPGTRLLVL.

This chain links TRBV5-6 with TRBJ1-3, with 8 bases that match TRBD1. From germline, CDR1 is SGHDT and CDR2 YYEEEE. The CDR3 loop spans 14 amino acids. V gave up 0 bases and J gave up 8 bases; unmatched junction bases: 4. CDR3 coding DNA: TGTGCCAGCAGCTTGGCAGACAGGGGAGACACCATATATTTT. This gives the protein CASSLADRGDTIYF.

CDR3 in DNA: TGTGCCATCAGTGAGGCCCGAACTAGCGGGAGCGCAGATACGCAGTATTTT. Translated: CAISEARTSGSADTQYF. V gene TRBV10-3 combines with J gene TRBJ2-3; 11 nucleotides agree with TRBD2. The junction had 8 bases not matched to a gene; V was cut back by 2 bases and J by 4 bases. CDR3 length: 17 amino acids. Germline-derived CDR1 and CDR2 are ENHRY and SYGVKD.

The rearrangement joins TRBV4-2 to TRBJ1-4, with a possible D match to TRBD1 (6 bases). The CDR3 sequence is 18 residues long. Germline V gene sequence: CDR1 LGHNA, CDR2 YNFKEQ. Trimming shortened V by 4 bases and J by 4 bases, and 22 bases separated the two germline ends. The CDR3 here is CASSLYKTTQGINEKLFF. CDR3 bases: TGTGCCAGCAGCCTATATAAAACCACGCAGGGGATTAATGAAAAACTGTTTTTT.

The V call is TRBV7-9, the J call TRBJ2-7; perhaps TRBD1 as D (6 bases). The CDR3 extends over 12 amino acids. Between the trimmed V and J ends, which lost 2 bases and 5 bases, there was a span of 7 bases. Germline CDR1 reads SEHNR; CDR2 reads FQNEAQ (reference sequence). CDR3 in amino acids: CASSLSGDEQYF. The DNA of the CDR3 is TGTGCCAGCAGCTTATCAGGGGACGAGCAGTACTTC.

This clone was observed a few times. Here the CDR3 DNA reads TGTGCCAGCAGCTTAGATGGGAGCTCCTACGAGCAGTACTTC. This gives the protein CASSLDGSSYEQYF. The gene calls are TRBV11-3 and TRBJ2-7; possibly TRBD2 for D (5 bases). Trimming removed 0 bases from V and 0 bases from J, with 6 bases in between. The germline V gene has CDR1 SGHNT and CDR2 YENEEA. The CDR3 spans 14 residues.

The J gene is TRBJ1-2, the V gene TRBV5-1; the D gene is possibly TRBD1 (6 bases). The CDR3 has 14 amino acids. Trimming took 1 base from V and 2 from J, leaving 9 bases between them. Germline CDR1 SGHRS, CDR2 YFSETQ. The chain's CDR3 is CASSLLQGNYGYTF. CDR3 bases: TGCGCCAGCAGCTTGCTACAGGGAAACTATGGCTACACCTTC.

The chain is built from TRBV5-1 and TRBJ1-2; D is possibly TRBD1 (5 bases). The CDR3 sequence is 14 residues long. V dropped 0 bases and J dropped 5 bases, with 11 bases sitting between them. Germline V gene sequence: CDR1 SGHRS, CDR2 YFSETQ. The CDR3, as DNA: TGCGCCAGCAGCTTGGATGCAGGGCGGTATGGCTACACCTTC. The encoded protein is CASSLDAGRYGYTF. The full variable domain, in which reference TRBV5-1 and TRBJ1-2 provide the parts outside the CDR3, is KAGVTQTPRYLIKTRGQQVTLSCSPISGHRSVSWYQQTPGQGLQFLFEYFSETQRNKGNFPGRFSGRQFSNSRSEMNVSTLELGDSALYLCASSLDAGRYGYTFGSGTRLTVV.

The chain joins TRBV28 to TRBJ1-1, with D possibly matching TRBD1 (6 bases). The germline V gene encodes CDR1 MDHEN and CDR2 SYDVKM. The CDR3 contains 13 residues. Trimming removed 7 bases from V and 5 bases from J, with 14 bases in between. DNA for the CDR3: TGTGCCAGCATCCCGGGGGGCGAGACTGAAGCTTTCTTT. Protein product: CASIPGGETEAFF.

J is TRBJ1-1 and V is TRBV6-5; no definite D call. V lost 5 bases and J lost 8, with 15 bases in between. The CDR3 loop spans 13 amino acids. Germline V gene lookup returns CDR1 MNHEY and CDR2 SVGAGI. CDR3: CASSTYSAGEAFF. CDR3 DNA: TGTGCCAGCAGTACATACTCGGCGGGAGAAGCTTTCTTT.

V gene TRBV6-5 combines with J gene TRBJ2-7, with 7 nucleotides matching TRBD1. From germline, CDR1 is MNHEY and CDR2 SVGAGI. V lost 7 bases and J lost 0; bases outside the gene matches: 9. This CDR3 spans 15 amino acids. The CDR3 DNA reads as TGTGCCAGCAACCCTAGACAGGGCGCCTCCTACGAGCAGTACTTC. This sequence encodes CASNPRQGASYEQYF.